This TCR beta chain is from a study of T cell responses to AZD1222 COVID-19 vaccine. Germline loops: CDR1 SGHDT, CDR2 YYEEEE. V lost 2 bases to trimming and J lost 5 bases, with 3 bases between them. CDR3 length: 11 amino acids. Regarding this clone: As yet, its antigen is unknown.

Measured with immunoSEQ multiplex PCR; TCRdb has only the in-frame clones, and not every one. Here the sample spans around 110,000 clones, about 90% being singletons. Study-wide results and limits: Spike-specific TCR breadth and depth were elevated following two AZD1222 doses. The repertoires were collected only after the peak T cell response. Donors in the cohort were predominantly white British and more often female, and clonal diversity was possibly underestimated.

The J gene is TRBJ2-3, the V gene TRBV5-6; no definite D call. This clonotype was sampled from an adult who received the AZD1222 COVID-19 vaccine. This material consisted of peripheral blood, taken 28 days after the second AZD1222 dose. The CDR3 DNA is TGTGCCAGCAGCTTCGGAGATACGCAGTATTTT. Residues: CASSFGDTQYF.